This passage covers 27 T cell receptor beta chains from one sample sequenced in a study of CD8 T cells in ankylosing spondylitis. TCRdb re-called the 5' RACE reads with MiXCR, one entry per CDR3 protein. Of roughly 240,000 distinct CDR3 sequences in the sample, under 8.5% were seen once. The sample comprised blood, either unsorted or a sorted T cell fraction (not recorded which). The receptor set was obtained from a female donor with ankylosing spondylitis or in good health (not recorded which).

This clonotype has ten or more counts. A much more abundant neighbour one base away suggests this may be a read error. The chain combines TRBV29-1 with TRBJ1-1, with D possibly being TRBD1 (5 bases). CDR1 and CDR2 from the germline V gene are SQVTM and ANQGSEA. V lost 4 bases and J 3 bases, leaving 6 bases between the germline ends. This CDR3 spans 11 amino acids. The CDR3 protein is CSVGGDTEAFF. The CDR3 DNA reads TGCAGCGTTGGAGGGGACACTGAAGCTTTCTTT.

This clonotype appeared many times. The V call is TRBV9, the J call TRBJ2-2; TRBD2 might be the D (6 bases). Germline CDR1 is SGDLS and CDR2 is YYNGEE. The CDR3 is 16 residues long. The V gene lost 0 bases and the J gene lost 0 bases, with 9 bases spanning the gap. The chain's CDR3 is CASSVGLAANTGELFF. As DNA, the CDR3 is TGTGCCAGCAGCGTAGGGTTAGCGGCGAACACCGGGGAGCTGTTTTTT.

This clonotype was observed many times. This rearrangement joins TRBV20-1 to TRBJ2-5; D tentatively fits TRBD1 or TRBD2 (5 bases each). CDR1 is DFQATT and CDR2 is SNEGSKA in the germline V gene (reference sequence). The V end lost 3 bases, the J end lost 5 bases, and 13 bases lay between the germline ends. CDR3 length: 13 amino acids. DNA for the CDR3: TGCAGTGCTAGGCCTGGGGACGGGGAGACCCAGTACTTC. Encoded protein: CSARPGDGETQYF.

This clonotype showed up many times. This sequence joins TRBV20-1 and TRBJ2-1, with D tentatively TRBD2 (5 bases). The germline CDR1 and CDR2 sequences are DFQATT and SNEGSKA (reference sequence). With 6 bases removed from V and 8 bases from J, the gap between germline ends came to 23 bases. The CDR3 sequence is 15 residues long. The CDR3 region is CSAHGASRGRDEQFF. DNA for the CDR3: TGCAGTGCACACGGTGCTAGCCGAGGCCGTGATGAGCAGTTCTTC.

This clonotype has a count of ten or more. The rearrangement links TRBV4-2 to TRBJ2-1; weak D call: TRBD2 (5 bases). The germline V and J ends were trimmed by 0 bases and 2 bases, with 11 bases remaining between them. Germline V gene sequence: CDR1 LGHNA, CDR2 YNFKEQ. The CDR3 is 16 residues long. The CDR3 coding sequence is TGTGCCAGCAGCCAAGAGAGCGCGAGGGCCTACAATGAGCAGTTCTTC. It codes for CASSQESARAYNEQFF.

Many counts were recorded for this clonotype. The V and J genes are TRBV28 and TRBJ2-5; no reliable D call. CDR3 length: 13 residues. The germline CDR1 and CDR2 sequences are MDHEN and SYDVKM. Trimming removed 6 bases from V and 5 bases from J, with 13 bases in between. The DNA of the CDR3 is TGTGCCAGCAGCTTAACGTTCGGGGAGACCCAGTACTTC. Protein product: CASSLTFGETQYF.

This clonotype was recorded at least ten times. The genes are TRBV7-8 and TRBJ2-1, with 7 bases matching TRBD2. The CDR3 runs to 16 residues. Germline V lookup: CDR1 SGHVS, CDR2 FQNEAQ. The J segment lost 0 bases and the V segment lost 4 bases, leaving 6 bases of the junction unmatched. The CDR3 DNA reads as TGTGCCAGCAGCTCGGATAGCGGGTTCTCCTACAATGAGCAGTTCTTC. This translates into CASSSDSGFSYNEQFF.

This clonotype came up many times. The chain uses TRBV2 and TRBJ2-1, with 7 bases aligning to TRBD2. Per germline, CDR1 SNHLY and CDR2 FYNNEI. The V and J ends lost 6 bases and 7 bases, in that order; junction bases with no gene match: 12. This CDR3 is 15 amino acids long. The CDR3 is CASRGRAGVSNEQFF. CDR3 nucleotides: TGTGCCAGCAGGGGTCGGGCGGGGGTTAGTAATGAGCAGTTCTTC.

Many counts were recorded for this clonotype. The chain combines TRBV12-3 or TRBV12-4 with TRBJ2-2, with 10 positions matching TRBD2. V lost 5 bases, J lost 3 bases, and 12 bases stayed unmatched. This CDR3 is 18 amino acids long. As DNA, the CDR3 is TGTGCCAGCAGTCCCGGGACTAGCGCGTCCGCTTACACCGGGGAGCTGTTTTTT. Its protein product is CASSPGTSASAYTGELFF.

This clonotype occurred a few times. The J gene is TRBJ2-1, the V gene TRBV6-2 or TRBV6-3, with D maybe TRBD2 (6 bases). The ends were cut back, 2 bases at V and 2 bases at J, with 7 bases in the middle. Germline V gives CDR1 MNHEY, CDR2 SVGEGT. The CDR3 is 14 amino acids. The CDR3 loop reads CASSYREAYNEQFF. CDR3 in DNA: TGTGCCAGCAGTTACAGGGAGGCCTACAATGAGCAGTTCTTC.

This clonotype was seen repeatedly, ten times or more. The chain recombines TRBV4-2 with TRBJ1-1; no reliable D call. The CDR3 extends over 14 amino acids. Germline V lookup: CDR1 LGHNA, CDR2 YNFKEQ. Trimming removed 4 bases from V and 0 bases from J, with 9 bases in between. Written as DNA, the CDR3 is TGTGCCAGCAGCCGAAATCAGATGAACACTGAAGCTTTCTTT. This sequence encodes CASSRNQMNTEAFF.

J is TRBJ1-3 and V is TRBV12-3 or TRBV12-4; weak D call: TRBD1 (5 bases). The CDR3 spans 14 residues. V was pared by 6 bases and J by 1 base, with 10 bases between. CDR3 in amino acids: CASRRTQSGNTIYF. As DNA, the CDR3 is TGTGCCAGCAGGAGGACACAATCTGGAAACACCATATATTTT.

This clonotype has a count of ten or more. CDR3: CASSYSEGGADTQYF. Here the CDR3 DNA reads TGTGCCAGCAGTTACTCCGAGGGGGGAGCAGATACGCAGTATTTT. The J gene is TRBJ2-3, the V gene TRBV6-5; either TRBD1 or TRBD2 may supply D (6 bases each). The CDR3 consists of 15 residues. Looked up from germline, CDR1 is MNHEY and CDR2 is SVGAGI. V lost 0 bases and J lost 4, with 11 bases in between.

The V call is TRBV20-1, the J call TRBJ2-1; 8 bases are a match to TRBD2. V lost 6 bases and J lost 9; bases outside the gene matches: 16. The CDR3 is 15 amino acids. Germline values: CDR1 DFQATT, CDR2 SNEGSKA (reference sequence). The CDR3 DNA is TGCAGTGCCCCTCAGATGGAGACTAGCGCTGGTGAGCAGTTCTTC. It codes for CSAPQMETSAGEQFF.

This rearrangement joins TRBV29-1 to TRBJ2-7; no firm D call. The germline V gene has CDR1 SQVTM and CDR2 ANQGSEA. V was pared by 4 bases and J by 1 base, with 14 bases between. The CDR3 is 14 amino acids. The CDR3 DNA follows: TGCAGCGTTGTAGACGGCAGATCTTCCTACGAGCAGTACTTC. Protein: CSVVDGRSSYEQYF.

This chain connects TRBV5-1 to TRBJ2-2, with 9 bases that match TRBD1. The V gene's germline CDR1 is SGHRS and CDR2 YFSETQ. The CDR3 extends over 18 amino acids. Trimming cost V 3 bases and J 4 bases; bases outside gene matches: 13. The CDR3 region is CASSSLAAGQGLTGELFF. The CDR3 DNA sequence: TGCGCCAGCAGCTCATTGGCTGCGGGACAGGGTCTCACCGGGGAGCTGTTTTTT.

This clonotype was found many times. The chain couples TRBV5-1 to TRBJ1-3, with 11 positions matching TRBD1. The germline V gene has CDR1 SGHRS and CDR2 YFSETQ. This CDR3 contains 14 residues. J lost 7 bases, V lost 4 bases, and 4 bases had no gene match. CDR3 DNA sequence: TGCGCCAGCAGCCGGACAGGGGGCCGGAACACCATATATTTT. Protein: CASSRTGGRNTIYF.

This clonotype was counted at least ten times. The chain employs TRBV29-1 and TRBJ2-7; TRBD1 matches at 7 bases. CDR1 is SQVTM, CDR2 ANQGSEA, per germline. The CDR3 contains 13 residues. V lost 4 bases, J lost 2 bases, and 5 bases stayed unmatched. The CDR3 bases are TGCAGCGTTGTTAACAGGGGAACCTACGAGCAGTACTTC. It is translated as CSVVNRGTYEQYF.

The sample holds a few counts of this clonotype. CDR3 amino acids: CAWSGDGDQPQHF. As DNA, the CDR3 is TGTGCCTGGAGTGGGGACGGCGATCAGCCCCAGCATTTT. This rearrangement joins TRBV30 to TRBJ1-5, with a possible D match to TRBD1 (5 bases). The CDR3 is made up of 13 amino acids. The V and J ends lost 1 base and 5 bases respectively, with 9 bases between them. The germline V gene has CDR1 GTSNPN and CDR2 SVGIG (reference sequence).

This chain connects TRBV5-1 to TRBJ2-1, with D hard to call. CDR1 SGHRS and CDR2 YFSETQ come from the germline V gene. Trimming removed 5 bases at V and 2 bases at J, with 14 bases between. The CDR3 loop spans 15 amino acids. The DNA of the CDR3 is TGCGCCAGCAGATTAGAACGAAGGGCCTACAATGAGCAGTTCTTC. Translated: CASRLERRAYNEQFF.

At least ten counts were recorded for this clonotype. The CDR3, as DNA: TGTGCCAGCAGTCCGGGGCACAGGGGAAAGGCTTTCTTT. Translation gives CASSPGHRGKAFF. The chain is built from TRBV6-2 or TRBV6-3 and TRBJ1-1, with 7 bases identical to TRBD1. The trim removed 5 bases at V and 11 bases at J, leaving 11 bases unmatched. This CDR3 contains 13 residues. Germline CDR1 reads MNHEY; CDR2 reads SVGEGT.

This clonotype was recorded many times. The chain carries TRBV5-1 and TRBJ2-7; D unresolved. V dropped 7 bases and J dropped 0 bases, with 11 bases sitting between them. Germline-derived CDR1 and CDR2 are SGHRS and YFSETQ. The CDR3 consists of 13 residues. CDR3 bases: TGCGCCAGCCGACCGTGGCCCTCCTACGAGCAGTACTTC. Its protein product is CASRPWPSYEQYF.

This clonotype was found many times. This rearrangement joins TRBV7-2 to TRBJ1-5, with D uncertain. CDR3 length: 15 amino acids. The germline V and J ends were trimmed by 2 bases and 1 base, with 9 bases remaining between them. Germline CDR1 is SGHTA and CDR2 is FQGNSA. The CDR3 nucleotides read TGTGCCAGCAGCTTACACGTAGGAAGCAATCAGCCCCAGCATTTT. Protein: CASSLHVGSNQPQHF.

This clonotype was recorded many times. CDR3 loop: CASSPAAAGGEQYF. The CDR3 DNA is TGTGCCAGCTCACCAGCGGCGGCGGGAGGCGAGCAGTACTTC. This chain joins TRBV18 and TRBJ2-7; TRBD2 aligns across 8 bases. V lost 2 bases and J lost 6; bases outside the gene matches: 6. This CDR3 has 14 residues. Germline V gene sequence: CDR1 KGHSH, CDR2 LQKENI.

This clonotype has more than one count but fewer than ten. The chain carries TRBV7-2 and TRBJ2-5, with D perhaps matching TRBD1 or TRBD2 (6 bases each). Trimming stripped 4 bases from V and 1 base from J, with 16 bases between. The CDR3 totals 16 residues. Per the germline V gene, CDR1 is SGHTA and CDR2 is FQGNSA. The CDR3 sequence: CASSSGPGAGQETQYF. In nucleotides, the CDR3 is TGTGCCAGCAGCTCAGGGCCGGGGGCGGGCCAAGAGACCCAGTACTTC. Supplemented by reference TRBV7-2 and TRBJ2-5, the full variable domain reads GAGVSQSPSNKVTEKGKDVELRCDPISGHTALYWYRQSLGQGLEFLIYFQGNSAPDKSGLPSDRFSAERTGGSVSTLTIQRTQQEDSAVYLCASSSGPGAGQETQYFGPGTRLLVL.

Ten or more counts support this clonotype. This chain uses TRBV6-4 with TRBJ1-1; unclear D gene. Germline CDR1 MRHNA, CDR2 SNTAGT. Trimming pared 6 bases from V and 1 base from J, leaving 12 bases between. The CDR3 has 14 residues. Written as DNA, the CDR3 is TGTGCCAGCAGGACGTTGAGTGGGAACACTGAAGCTTTCTTT. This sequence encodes CASRTLSGNTEAFF.

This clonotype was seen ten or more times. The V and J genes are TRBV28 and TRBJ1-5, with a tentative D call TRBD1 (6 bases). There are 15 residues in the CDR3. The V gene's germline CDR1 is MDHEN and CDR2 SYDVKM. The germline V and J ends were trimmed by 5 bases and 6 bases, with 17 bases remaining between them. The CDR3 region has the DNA TGTGCCAGCAGTAGACCTGGAGGGGGGGGTCAGCCCCAGCATTTT. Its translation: CASSRPGGGGQPQHF.